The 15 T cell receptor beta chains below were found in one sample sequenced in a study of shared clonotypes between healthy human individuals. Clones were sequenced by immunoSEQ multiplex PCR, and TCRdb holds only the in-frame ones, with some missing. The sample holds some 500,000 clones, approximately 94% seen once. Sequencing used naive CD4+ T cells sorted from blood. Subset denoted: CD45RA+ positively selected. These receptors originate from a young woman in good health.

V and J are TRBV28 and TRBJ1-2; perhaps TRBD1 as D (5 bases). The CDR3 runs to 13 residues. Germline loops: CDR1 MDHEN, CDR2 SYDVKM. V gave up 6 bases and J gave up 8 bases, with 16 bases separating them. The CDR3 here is CASRRDGAIGYTF. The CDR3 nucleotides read TGTGCCAGCAGGAGGGACGGTGCTATCGGCTACACCTTC.

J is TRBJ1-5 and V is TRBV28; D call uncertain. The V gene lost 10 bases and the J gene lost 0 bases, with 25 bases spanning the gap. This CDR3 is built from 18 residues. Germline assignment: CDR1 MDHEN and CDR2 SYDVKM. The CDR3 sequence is CATNPPGKLSNSNQPQHF. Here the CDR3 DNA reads TGTGCCACAAACCCTCCGGGAAAATTAAGCAATAGCAATCAGCCCCAGCATTTT.

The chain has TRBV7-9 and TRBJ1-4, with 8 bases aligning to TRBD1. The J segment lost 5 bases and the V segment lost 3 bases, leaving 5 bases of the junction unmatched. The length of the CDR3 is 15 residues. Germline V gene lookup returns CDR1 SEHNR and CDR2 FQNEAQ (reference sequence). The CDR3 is CASSLSGGRNEKLFF. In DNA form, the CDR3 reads TGTGCCAGCAGCTTGTCAGGGGGCCGGAATGAAAAACTGTTTTTT.

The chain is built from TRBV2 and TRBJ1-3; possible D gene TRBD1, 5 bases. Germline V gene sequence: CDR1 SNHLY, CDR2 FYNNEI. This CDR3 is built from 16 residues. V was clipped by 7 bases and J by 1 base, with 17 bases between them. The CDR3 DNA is TGTGCCAGCAACGAGATCCCAGGGTTTTCTGGAAACACCATATATTTT. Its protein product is CASNEIPGFSGNTIYF.

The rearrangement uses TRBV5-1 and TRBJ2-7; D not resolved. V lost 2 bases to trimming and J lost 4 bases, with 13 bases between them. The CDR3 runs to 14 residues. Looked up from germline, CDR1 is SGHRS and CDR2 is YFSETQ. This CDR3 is CASSLGQQKYEQYF. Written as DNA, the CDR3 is TGCGCCAGCAGCTTAGGGCAGCAGAAATACGAGCAGTACTTC. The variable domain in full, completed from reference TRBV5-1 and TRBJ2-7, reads KAGVTQTPRYLIKTRGQQVTLSCSPISGHRSVSWYQQTPGQGLQFLFEYFSETQRNKGNFPGRFSGRQFSNSRSEMNVSTLELGDSALYLCASSLGQQKYEQYFGPGTRLTVT.

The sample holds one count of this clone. The CDR3 coding sequence is TGTGCCAGCAGTTTGGGAGAATTGGGGGAGCTGTTTTTT. It is translated as CASSLGELGELFF. The chain is built from TRBV28 and TRBJ2-2; maybe TRBD2 (5 bases). CDR3 length: 13 amino acids. In germline, CDR1 is MDHEN, CDR2 SYDVKM. V was pared by 3 bases and J by 8 bases, with 10 bases between.

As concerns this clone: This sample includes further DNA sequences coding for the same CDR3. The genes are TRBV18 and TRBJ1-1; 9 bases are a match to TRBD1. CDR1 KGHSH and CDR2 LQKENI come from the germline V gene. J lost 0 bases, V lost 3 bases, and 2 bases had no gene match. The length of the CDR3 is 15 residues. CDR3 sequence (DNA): TGTGCCAGCTCACCGGGACAGGGCATGAACACTGAAGCTTTCTTT. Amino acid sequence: CASSPGQGMNTEAFF.

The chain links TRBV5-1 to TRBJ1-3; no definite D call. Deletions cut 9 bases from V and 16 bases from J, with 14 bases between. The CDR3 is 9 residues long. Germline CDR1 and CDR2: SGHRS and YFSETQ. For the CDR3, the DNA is TGCGCCACCACAACAGCAATCTATTTT. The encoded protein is CATTTAIYF.

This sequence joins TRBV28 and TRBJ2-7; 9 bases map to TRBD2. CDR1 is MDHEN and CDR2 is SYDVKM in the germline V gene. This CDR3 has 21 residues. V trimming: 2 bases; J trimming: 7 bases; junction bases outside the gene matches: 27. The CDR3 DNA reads TGTGCCAGCAGTTTACCCCACAGGGTCAAACTGGTGCGGGAGGGCCCGGGTGAGCAGTACTTC. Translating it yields CASSLPHRVKLVREGPGEQYF.

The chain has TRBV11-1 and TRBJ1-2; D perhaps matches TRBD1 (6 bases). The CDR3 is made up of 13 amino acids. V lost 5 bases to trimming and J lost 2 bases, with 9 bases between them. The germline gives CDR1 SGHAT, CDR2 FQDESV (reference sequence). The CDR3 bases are TGTGCCAGCAGCCCCGGACAGAACTATGGCTACACCTTC. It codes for CASSPGQNYGYTF.

CDR3 nucleotides: TGTGCCAGCACGTTTAGCGGTTACAATGAGCAGTTCTTC. Its translation: CASTFSGYNEQFF. This chain uses TRBV6-1 with TRBJ2-1, with D possibly TRBD2 on 6 matching bases. This CDR3 is built from 13 residues. Trimming cost V 7 bases and J 4 bases, with 11 bases left between them. Germline CDR1 and CDR2: MNHNS and SASEGT.

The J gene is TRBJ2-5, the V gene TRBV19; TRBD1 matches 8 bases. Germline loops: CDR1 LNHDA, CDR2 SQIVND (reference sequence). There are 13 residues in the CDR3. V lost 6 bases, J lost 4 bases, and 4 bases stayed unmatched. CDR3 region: CASSDRGPETQYF. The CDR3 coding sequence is TGTGCCAGTAGCGACAGGGGTCCAGAGACCCAGTACTTC. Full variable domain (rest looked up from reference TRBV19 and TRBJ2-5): DGGITQSPKYLFRKEGQNVTLSCEQNLNHDAMYWYRQDPGQGLRLIYYSQIVNDFQKGDIAEGYSVSREKKESFPLTVTSAQKNPTAFYLCASSDRGPETQYFGPGTRLLVL.

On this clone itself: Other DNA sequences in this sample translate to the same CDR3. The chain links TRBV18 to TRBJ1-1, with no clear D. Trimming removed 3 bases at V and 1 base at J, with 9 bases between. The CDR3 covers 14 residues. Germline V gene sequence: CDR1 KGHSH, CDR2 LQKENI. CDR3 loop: CASSPSTENTEAFF. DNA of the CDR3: TGTGCCAGCTCACCTTCGACGGAGAACACTGAAGCTTTCTTT.

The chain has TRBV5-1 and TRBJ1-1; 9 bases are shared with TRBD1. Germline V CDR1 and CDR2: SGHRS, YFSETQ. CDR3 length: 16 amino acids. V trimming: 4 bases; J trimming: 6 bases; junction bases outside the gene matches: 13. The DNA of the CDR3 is TGCGCCAGCAGCCCGGCCACCGGGACAGGGTCCCCTGAAGCTTTCTTT. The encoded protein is CASSPATGTGSPEAFF.

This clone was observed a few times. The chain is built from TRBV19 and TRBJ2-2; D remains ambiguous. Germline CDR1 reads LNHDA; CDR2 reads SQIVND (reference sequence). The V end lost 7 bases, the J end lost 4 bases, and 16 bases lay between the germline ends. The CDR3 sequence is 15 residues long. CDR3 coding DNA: TGTGCCAGTACCATCGACGCTGTTCGCACCGGGGAGCTGTTTTTT. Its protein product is CASTIDAVRTGELFF.